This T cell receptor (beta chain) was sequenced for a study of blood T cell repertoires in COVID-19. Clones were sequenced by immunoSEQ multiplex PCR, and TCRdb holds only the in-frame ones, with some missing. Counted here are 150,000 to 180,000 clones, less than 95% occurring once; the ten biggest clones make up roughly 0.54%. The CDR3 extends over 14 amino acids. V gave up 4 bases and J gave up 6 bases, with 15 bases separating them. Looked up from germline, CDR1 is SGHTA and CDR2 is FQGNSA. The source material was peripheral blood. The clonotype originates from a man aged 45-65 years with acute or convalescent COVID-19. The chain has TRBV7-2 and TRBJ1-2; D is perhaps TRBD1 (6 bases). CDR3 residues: CASSYTTGLDGYTF. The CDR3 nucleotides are TGTGCCAGCAGCTATACCACAGGGTTGGATGGCTACACCTTC.